The sequence of this T cell receptor beta chain was determined in a study of cytomegalovirus exposure and HLA in healthy donors. Study-wide points: A later analysis associated approximately 17,000 TCR beta sequences with HLA alleles at a 0.05 false discovery rate.

The CDR3 has 14 amino acids. Germline CDR1 is MNHNS and CDR2 is SASEGT. As concerns this clone: As yet, its antigen is unknown.

PCR involved 60 Vbeta and 13 Jbeta primers. Here immunoSEQ multiplex PCR was the method, and the copy in TCRdb shows in-frame clones only, minus some. This table holds 99,000 or so clones, roughly 80% found once. Although they were nominally healthy when sampled, donors likely had unrecorded immune exposures. This sequence joins TRBV6-1 and TRBJ2-5; a possible D gene is TRBD1 (6 bases). The J call is doubtful: the DNA matches TRBJ2-7 better. The receptor's source is a man aged 55 to 70 in good health and CMV-seropositive. Sequenced sample: PBMCs. CDR3 amino acids: CASSEGRGSVEQYF. The CDR3 nucleotides read TGTGCCAGCAGTGAAGGCAGGGGTTCAGTCGAGCAGTACTTC.